A single sample gave rise to the 13 T cell receptor beta chains below, sequenced in a study of post-analysis software for immune sequencing data. Whole-study results and caveats: Among roughly 5 TRBV segments more frequent in patients than controls were TRBV5-6, TRBV5-1 and TRBV20-1.

These receptors have no known antigen. Carried by the TCR beta cDNA libraries were unique molecular identifiers. MiXCR, run by TCRdb on the PCR reads, gives a single entry per CDR3 protein. The sample has about 570,000 distinct CDR3 sequences; under 40% are singletons. The material sequenced was blood. The source of these receptors is a girl under 18 with multiple sclerosis.

The chain couples TRBV12-3 or TRBV12-4 to TRBJ1-1, with TRBD1 as a possible D gene (6 bases). The length of the CDR3 is 16 residues. The V end was cut by 6 bases, the J end by 1 base, with 18 bases between. DNA for the CDR3: TGTGCCAGCAGCCCCCTGGGGCCCAGGGGGAACACTGAAGCTTTCTTT. This encodes CASSPLGPRGNTEAFF.

The rearrangement joins TRBV5-1 to TRBJ2-2; 10 nucleotides agree with TRBD1. The CDR3 is made up of 15 amino acids. Germline values: CDR1 SGHRS, CDR2 YFSETQ. With 2 bases clipped from V and 4 bases from J, the junction kept 2 bases outside the gene matches. The CDR3 loop is CASSLRTGGTGELFF. The DNA of the CDR3 is TGCGCCAGCAGCTTACGGACAGGGGGCACCGGGGAGCTGTTTTTT.

This clonotype was observed a few times. The rearrangement uses TRBV6-5 and TRBJ1-2, with D unclear. Per the germline V gene, CDR1 is MNHEY and CDR2 is SVGAGI. The CDR3 runs 14 residues. The V end lost 0 bases, the J end lost 6 bases, and 11 bases lay between the germline ends. The CDR3 nucleotides are TGTGCCAGCAGTTACTCGAGACCCCTCGATGGCTACACCTTC. Amino acid sequence: CASSYSRPLDGYTF.

The chain combines TRBV6-6 with TRBJ2-3; 7 bases line up with TRBD2. With 5 bases clipped from V and 4 bases from J, the junction kept 9 bases outside the gene matches. The CDR3 is 15 residues long. In germline, CDR1 is MNHNY, CDR2 SVGAGI (reference sequence). The CDR3 region has the DNA TGTGCCAGCAGTAAACTAGCGATCCCACCAGATACGCAGTATTTT. Amino acid sequence: CASSKLAIPPDTQYF.

The table lists this clonotype with a few counts. The J gene is TRBJ2-5, the V gene TRBV29-1; tentative D call: TRBD2 (5 bases). Germline CDR1 and CDR2: SQVTM and ANQGSEA. Trimming removed 2 bases at V and 5 bases at J, with 9 bases between. The CDR3 consists of 12 residues. This chain's CDR3 is CSVERTVETQYF. CDR3 bases: TGCAGCGTTGAAAGGACTGTCGAGACCCAGTACTTC.

The chain recombines TRBV7-3 with TRBJ2-7; TRBD1 is a possible D gene (7 bases). The germline V gene has CDR1 SGHTA and CDR2 FQGTGA. V was pared by 3 bases and J by 9 bases, with 15 bases between. The CDR3 contains 13 residues. CDR3 DNA: TGTGCCAGCAGCTTGGGGCAGGGGGGTGTGCAGTACTTC. Encoded protein: CASSLGQGGVQYF.

This clonotype was picked up many times. The genes are TRBV18 and TRBJ2-5; possibly TRBD2 for D (6 bases). V lost 1 base and J 1 base, leaving 10 bases between the germline ends. Germline V gives CDR1 KGHSH, CDR2 LQKENI. CDR3 length: 15 amino acids. The CDR3 region is CASSPLAGSQETQYF. CDR3 nucleotides: TGTGCCAGCTCACCACTTGCGGGGAGCCAAGAGACCCAGTACTTC.

The chain joins TRBV5-1 to TRBJ2-1, with D unresolved. Germline loops: CDR1 SGHRS, CDR2 YFSETQ. The length of the CDR3 is 12 residues. V shed 7 bases and J shed 6 bases, with 11 bases lying between them. CDR3 residues: CASQAQVNEQFF. CDR3 in DNA: TGCGCCAGCCAGGCCCAGGTCAATGAGCAGTTCTTC.

V is TRBV20-1 and J is TRBJ2-4, with 10 nucleotides matching TRBD2. Germline V CDR1 and CDR2: DFQATT, SNEGSKA (reference sequence). Trimming took 3 bases from V and 2 from J; bases not matched to a gene: 10. The CDR3 is 17 residues long. Written as DNA, the CDR3 is TGCAGTGCTAGTCGAATTAGCGGGGGGATACCCAAAAACATTCAGTACTTC. Protein sequence: CSASRISGGIPKNIQYF.

This clonotype was seen a few times. The genes are TRBV11-2 and TRBJ2-3; 9 bases align to TRBD2. Unmatched junction bases numbered 13, after V lost 5 bases and J lost 1 base. The V gene's germline CDR1 is SGHAT and CDR2 FQNNGV. CDR3 length: 18 residues. The CDR3 protein is CASSDLRGGAPGTDTQYF. CDR3 DNA sequence: TGTGCCAGCAGCGATCTCCGCGGGGGGGCCCCTGGCACAGATACGCAGTATTTT. Together with reference TRBV11-2 and TRBJ2-3, the CDR3 gives the full variable domain: EAGVAQSPRYKIIEKRQSVAFWCNPISGHATLYWYQQILGQGPKLLIQFQNNGVVDDSQLPKDRFSAERLKGVDSTLKIQPAKLEDSAVYLCASSDLRGGAPGTDTQYFGPGTRLTVL.

This sequence joins TRBV3-1 and TRBJ1-2; D gene uncertain. Trimming took 1 base from V and 8 from J, leaving 11 bases between them. Germline V gene sequence: CDR1 LGHDT, CDR2 YNNKEL (reference sequence). The CDR3 extends over 13 amino acids. The CDR3 DNA follows: TGTGCCAGCAGCCAAGGCCTTCGAGGAGGCTACACCTTC. As protein: CASSQGLRGGYTF. The complete variable domain, with remaining parts taken from reference TRBV3-1 and TRBJ1-2, reads DTAVSQTPKYLVTQMGNDKSIKCEQNLGHDTMYWYKQDSKKFLKIMFSYNNKELIINETVPNRFSPKSPDKAHLNLHINSLELGDSAVYFCASSQGLRGGYTFGSGTRLTVV.

The count of this clonotype is one. This rearrangement joins TRBV7-6 to TRBJ2-1; TRBD2 aligns across 11 bases. The end of the DNA aligns better with TRBJ2-7, so the J call may be wrong. There are 20 residues in the CDR3. The V gene's germline CDR1 is SGHVS and CDR2 FNYEAQ. CDR3 bases: TGTGCCAGCAGCTTAACCGGGCTAGCGGGGGGACCGCTTTCCTACAATGAGCAGTACTTC. Protein sequence: CASSLTGLAGGPLSYNEQYF.

This clonotype was counted a few times. The V and J genes are TRBV24-1 and TRBJ2-1, with 10 bases that match TRBD1. CDR3 size: 16 residues. Germline values: CDR1 KGHDR, CDR2 SFDVKD. The ends lost 1 base at V and 9 bases at J; junction bases unmatched: 8. CDR3 amino acids: CATSDFTGTGAGEQFF. In DNA form, the CDR3 reads TGTGCCACCAGTGATTTTACCGGGACAGGGGCAGGTGAGCAGTTCTTC.